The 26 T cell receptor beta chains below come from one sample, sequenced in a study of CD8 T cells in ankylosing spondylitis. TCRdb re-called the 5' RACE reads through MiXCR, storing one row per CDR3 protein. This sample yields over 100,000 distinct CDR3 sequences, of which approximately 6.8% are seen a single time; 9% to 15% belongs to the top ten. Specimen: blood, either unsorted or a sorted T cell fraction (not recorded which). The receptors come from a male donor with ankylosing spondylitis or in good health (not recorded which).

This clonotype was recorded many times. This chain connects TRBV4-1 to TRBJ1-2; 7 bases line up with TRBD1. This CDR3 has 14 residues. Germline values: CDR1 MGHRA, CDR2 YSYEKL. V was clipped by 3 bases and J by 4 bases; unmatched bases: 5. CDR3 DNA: TGCGCCAGCAGCCATATAGGACAGGCCTATGGCTACACCTTC. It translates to CASSHIGQAYGYTF.

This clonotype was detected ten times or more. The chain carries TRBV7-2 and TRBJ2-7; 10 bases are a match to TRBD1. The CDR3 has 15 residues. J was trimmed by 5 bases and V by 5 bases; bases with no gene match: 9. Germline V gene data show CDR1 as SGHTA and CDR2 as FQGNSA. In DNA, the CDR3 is TGTGCCAGCAGCCCCAATGGACAGGGGGTGCACGAGCAGTACTTC. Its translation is CASSPNGQGVHEQYF. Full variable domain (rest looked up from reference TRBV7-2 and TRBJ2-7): GAGVSQSPSNKVTEKGKDVELRCDPISGHTALYWYRQSLGQGLEFLIYFQGNSAPDKSGLPSDRFSAERTGGSVSTLTIQRTQQEDSAVYLCASSPNGQGVHEQYFGPGTRLTVT.

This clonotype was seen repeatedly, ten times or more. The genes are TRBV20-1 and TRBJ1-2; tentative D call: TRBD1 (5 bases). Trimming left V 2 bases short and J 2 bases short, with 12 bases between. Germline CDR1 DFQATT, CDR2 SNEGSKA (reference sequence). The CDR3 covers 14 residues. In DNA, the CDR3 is TGCAGTGCTAGAACGAGACAGTTAAACTATGGCTACACCTTC. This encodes CSARTRQLNYGYTF.

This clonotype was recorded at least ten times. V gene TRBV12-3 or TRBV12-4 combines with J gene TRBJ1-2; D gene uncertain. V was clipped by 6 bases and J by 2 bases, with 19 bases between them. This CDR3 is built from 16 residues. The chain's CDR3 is CASSPRSKGWNYGYTF. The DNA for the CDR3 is TGTGCCAGCAGCCCGCGCTCCAAAGGGTGGAACTATGGCTACACCTTC.

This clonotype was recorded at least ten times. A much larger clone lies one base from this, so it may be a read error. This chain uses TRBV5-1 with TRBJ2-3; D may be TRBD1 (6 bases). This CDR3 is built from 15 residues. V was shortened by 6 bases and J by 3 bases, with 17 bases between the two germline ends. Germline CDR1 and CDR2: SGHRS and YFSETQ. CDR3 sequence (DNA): TGCGCCAGCAACTACTACAGGGAAGCGACAGATACGCAGTATTTT. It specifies CASNYYREATDTQYF.

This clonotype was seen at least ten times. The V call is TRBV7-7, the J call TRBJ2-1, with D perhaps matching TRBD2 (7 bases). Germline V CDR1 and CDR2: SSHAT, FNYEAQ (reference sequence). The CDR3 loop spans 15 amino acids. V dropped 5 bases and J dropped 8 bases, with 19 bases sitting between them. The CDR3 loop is CASSPLGGGGYEQFF. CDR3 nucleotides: TGTGCCAGCAGCCCACTCGGAGGGGGGGGCTATGAGCAGTTCTTC.

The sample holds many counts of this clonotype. The CDR3: CASSSDGYYNSPLHF. CDR3 sequence (DNA): TGTGCCAGCAGCTCGGACGGATACTATAATTCACCCCTCCACTTT. This rearrangement joins TRBV3-1 to TRBJ1-6; no reliable D call. This CDR3 has 15 amino acids. Germline lookup yields CDR1 LGHDT and CDR2 YNNKEL (reference sequence). With 5 bases removed from V and 3 bases from J, the gap between germline ends came to 11 bases.

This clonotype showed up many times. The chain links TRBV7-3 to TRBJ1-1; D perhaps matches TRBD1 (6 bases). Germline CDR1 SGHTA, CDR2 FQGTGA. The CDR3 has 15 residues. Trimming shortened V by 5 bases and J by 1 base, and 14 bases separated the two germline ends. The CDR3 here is CASSQTGTRNTEAFF. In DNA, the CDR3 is TGTGCCAGCAGCCAGACCGGGACAAGGAACACTGAAGCTTTCTTT.

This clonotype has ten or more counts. The CDR3 DNA follows: TGTGCCAGCAGCTTAGAGGGACTAGCGGCAAACAATGAGCAGTTCTTC. Protein: CASSLEGLAANNEQFF. This chain connects TRBV7-2 to TRBJ2-1; 11 nucleotides align to TRBD2. Germline V CDR1 and CDR2: SGHTA, FQGNSA. The CDR3 contains 16 residues. With V trimmed by 1 base and J by 5 bases, 4 bases remained unmatched.

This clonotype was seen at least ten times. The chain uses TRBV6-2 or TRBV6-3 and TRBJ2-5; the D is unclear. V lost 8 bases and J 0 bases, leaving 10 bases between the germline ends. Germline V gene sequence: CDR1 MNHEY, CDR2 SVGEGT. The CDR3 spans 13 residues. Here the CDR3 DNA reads TGTGCCAGCGGTCGTGCGTACCAAGAGACCCAGTACTTC. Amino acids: CASGRAYQETQYF.

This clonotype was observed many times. Here the CDR3 DNA reads TGCGCCAGCCCCCCTTCCGGGGGGCATGAGCAGTTCTTC. The encoded protein is CASPPSGGHEQFF. The chain combines TRBV5-1 with TRBJ2-1, with D possibly matching TRBD2 (7 bases). The V gene lost 7 bases and the J gene lost 8 bases, with 16 bases spanning the gap. The CDR3 spans 13 residues. CDR1 and CDR2 from the germline V gene are SGHRS and YFSETQ.

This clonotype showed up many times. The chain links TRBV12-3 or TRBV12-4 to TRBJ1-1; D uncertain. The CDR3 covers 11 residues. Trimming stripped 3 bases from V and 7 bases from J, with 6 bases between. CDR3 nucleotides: TGTGCCAGCAGTTTGTACGGTGAAGCTTTCTTT. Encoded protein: CASSLYGEAFF.

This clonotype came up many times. The DNA of the CDR3 is TGTGCCAGCAGCTTATATGAGGGCTACGAGCAGTACTTC. It yields the protein CASSLYEGYEQYF. The chain employs TRBV7-3 and TRBJ2-7, with TRBD2 as a possible D gene (5 bases). The ends were cut back, 2 bases at V and 3 bases at J, with 8 bases in the middle. CDR3 length: 13 amino acids. Looked up from germline, CDR1 is SGHTA and CDR2 is FQGTGA. The full variable domain, its missing parts supplied by reference TRBV7-3 and TRBJ2-7, is GAGVSQTPSNKVTEKGKYVELRCDPISGHTALYWYRQSLGQGPEFLIYFQGTGAADDSGLPNDRFFAVRPEGSVSTLKIQRTERGDSAVYLCASSLYEGYEQYFGPGTRLTVT.

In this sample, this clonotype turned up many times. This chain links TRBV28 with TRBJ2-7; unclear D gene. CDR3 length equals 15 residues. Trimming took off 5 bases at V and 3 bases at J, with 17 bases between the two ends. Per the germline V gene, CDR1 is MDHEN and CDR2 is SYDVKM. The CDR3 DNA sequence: TGTGCCAGCAGTACCGGCGGAGCGCTCCTCTACGAGCAGTACTTC. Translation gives CASSTGGALLYEQYF.

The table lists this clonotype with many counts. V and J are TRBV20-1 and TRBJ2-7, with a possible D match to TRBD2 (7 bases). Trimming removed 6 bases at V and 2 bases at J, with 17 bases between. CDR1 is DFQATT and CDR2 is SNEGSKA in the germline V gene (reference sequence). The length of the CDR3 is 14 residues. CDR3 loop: CSAPRGGIAYEQYF. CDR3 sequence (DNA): TGCAGTGCGCCGAGGGGGGGTATCGCCTACGAGCAGTACTTC.

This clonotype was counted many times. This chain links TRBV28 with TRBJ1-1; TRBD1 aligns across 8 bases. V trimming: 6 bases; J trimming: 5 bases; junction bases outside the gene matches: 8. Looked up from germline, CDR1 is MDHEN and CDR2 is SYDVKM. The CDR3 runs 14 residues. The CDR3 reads CASSNRGRETEAFF. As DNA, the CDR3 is TGTGCCAGCAGCAACAGGGGGAGGGAGACTGAAGCTTTCTTT.

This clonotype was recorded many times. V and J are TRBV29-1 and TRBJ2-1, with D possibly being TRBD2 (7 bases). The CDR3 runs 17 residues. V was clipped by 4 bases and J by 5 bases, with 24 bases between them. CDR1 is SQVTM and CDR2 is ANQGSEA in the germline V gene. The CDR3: CSVAPPLGGVGNNEQFF. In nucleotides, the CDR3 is TGCAGCGTTGCCCCCCCTCTAGGGGGGGTGGGAAACAATGAGCAGTTCTTC.

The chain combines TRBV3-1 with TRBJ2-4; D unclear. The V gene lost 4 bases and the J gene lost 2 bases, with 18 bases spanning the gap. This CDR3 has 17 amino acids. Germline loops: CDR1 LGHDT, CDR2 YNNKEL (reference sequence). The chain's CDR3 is CASSPSRPSGTKNIQYF. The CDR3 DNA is TGTGCCAGCAGCCCCAGTCGGCCTTCGGGCACCAAAAACATTCAGTACTTC.

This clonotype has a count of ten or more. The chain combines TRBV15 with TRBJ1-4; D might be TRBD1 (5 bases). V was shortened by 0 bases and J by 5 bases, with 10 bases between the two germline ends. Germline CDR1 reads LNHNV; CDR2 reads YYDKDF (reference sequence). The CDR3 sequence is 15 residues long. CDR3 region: CATSRDQGRNEKLFF. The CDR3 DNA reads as TGTGCCACCAGCAGAGATCAGGGTCGCAATGAAAAACTGTTTTTT.

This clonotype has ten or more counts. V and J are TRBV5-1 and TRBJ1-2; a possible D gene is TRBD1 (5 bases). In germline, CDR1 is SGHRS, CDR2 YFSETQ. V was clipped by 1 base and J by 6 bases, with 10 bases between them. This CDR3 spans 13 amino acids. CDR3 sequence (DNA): TGCGCCAGCAGCTTGTTGCAGGGAAATGGCTACACCTTC. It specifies CASSLLQGNGYTF.

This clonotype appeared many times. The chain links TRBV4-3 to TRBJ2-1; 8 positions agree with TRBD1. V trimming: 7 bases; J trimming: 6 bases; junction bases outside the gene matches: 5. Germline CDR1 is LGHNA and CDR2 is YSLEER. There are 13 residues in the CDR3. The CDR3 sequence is CASTQTGANEQFF. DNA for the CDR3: TGCGCCAGCACCCAGACAGGGGCCAATGAGCAGTTCTTC.

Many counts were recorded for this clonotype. In DNA form, the CDR3 reads TGCAGTGCCCAGACGGGGATCGAGACCCAGTACTTC. Translating it yields CSAQTGIETQYF. The V gene is TRBV20-1, the J gene TRBJ2-5; D possibly corresponds to TRBD2 (5 bases). This CDR3 has 12 amino acids. From germline, CDR1 is DFQATT and CDR2 SNEGSKA (reference sequence). V lost 6 bases to trimming and J lost 5 bases, with 13 bases between them.

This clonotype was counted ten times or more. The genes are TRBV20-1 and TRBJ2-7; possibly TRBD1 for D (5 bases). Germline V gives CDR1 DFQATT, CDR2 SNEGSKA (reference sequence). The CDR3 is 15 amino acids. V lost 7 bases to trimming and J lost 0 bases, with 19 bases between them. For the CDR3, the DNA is TGCAGTGGCGCAGGAACAGGCCTGGGCTCCTACGAGCAGTACTTC. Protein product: CSGAGTGLGSYEQYF.

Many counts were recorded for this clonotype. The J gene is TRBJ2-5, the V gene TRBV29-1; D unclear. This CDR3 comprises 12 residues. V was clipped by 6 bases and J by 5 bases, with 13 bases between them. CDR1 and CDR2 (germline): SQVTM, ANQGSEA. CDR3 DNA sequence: TGCAGCGTCCGACCCCCGGCGGAGACCCAGTACTTC. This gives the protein CSVRPPAETQYF.

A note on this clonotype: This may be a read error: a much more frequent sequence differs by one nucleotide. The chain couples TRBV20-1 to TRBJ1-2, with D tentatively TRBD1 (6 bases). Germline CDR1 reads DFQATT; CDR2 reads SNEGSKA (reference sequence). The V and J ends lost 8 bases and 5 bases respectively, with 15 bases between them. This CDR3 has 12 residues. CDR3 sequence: CSSRGDNYGYTF. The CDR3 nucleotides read TGCAGTTCCAGGGGAGATAATTATGGCTACACCTTC.

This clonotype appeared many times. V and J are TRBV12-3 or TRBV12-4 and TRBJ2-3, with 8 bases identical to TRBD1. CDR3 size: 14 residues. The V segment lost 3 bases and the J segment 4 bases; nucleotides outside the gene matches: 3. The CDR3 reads CASSFQGASDTQYF. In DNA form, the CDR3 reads TGTGCCAGCAGTTTTCAGGGGGCGTCAGATACGCAGTATTTT.